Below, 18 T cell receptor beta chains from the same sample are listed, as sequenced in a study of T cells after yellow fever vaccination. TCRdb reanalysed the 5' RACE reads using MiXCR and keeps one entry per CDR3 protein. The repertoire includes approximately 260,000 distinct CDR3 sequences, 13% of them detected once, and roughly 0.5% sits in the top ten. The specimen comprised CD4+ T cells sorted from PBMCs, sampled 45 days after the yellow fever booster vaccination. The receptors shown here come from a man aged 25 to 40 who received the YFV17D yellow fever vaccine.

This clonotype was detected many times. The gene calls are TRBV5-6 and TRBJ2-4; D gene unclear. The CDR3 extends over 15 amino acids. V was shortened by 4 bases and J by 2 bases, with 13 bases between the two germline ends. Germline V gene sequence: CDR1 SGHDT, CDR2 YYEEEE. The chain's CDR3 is CASSPATTSKNIQYF. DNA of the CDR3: TGTGCCAGCAGCCCGGCGACAACCTCCAAAAACATTCAGTACTTC.

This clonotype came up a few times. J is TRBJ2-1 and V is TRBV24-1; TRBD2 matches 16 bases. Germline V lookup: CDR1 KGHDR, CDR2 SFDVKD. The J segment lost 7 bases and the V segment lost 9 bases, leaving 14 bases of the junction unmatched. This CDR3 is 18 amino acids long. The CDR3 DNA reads TGTGCCACCCCCTCTGTGGGACTAGCGGGAGGGCCCGATAATGAGCAGTTCTTC. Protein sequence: CATPSVGLAGGPDNEQFF.

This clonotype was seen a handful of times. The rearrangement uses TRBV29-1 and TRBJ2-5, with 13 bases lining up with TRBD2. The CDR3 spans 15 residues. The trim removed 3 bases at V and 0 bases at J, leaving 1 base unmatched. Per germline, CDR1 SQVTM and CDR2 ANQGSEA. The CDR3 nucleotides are TGCAGCGTTGAGGGGACTAGCGGGAACCAAGAGACCCAGTACTTC. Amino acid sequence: CSVEGTSGNQETQYF.

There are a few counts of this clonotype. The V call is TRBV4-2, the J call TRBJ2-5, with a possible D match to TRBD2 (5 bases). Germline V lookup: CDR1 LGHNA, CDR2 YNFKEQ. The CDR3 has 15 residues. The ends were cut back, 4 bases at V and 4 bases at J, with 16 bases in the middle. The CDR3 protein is CASSPRASTSETQYF. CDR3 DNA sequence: TGTGCCAGCAGCCCCCGAGCTAGCACGTCAGAGACCCAGTACTTC.

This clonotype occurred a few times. The CDR3 coding sequence is TGTGCCAGTAGCCCAGTCGGTGGGGCCAACGTCCTGACTTTC. The encoded protein is CASSPVGGANVLTF. The chain links TRBV19 to TRBJ2-6; no definite D call. The length of the CDR3 is 14 residues. CDR1 is LNHDA and CDR2 is SQIVND in the germline V gene (reference sequence). Trimming took 6 bases from V and 3 from J, leaving 9 bases between them.

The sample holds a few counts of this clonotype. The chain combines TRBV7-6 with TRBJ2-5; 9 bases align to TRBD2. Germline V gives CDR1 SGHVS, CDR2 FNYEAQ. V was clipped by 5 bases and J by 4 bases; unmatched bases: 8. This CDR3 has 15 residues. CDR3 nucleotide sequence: TGTGCCAGCAGCCCGAATAGCGGGAGCCGAGAGACCCAGTACTTC. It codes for CASSPNSGSRETQYF.

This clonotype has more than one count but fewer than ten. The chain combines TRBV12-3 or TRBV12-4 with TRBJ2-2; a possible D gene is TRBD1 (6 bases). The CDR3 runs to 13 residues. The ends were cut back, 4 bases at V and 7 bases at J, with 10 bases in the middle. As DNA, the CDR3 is TGTGCCAGCAGTTCGCAGGGGCTCGGGGAGCTGTTTTTT. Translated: CASSSQGLGELFF.

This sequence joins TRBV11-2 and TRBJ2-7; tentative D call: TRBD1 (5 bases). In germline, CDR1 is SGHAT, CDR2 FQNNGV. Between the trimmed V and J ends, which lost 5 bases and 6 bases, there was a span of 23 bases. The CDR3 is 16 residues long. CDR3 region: CASSHAGRAQSIEQYF. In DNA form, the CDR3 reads TGTGCCAGCAGCCACGCCGGCAGGGCCCAGTCCATCGAGCAGTACTTC.

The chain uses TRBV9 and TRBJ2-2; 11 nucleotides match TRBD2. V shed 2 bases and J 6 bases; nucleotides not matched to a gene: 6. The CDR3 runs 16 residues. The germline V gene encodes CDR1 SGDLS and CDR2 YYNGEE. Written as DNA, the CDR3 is TGTGCCAGCAGCGTCCGAAGTAGCGGGAGGGCCGGGGAGCTGTTTTTT. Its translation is CASSVRSSGRAGELFF.

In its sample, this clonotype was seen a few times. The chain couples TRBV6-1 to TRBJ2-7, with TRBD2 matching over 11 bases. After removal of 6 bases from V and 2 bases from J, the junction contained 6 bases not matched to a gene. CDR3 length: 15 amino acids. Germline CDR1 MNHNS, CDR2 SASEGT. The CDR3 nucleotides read TGTGCCAGCAGCCCAACTAGCGGGGGAACCTACGAGCAGTACTTC. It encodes CASSPTSGGTYEQYF.

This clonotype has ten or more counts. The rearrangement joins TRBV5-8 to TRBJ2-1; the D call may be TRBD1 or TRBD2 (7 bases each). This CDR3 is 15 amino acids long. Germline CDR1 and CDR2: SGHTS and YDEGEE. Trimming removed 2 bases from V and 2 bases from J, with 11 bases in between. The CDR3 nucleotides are TGTGCCAGCAGCTTCAGGGGGGGCGCCTACAATGAGCAGTTCTTC. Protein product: CASSFRGGAYNEQFF. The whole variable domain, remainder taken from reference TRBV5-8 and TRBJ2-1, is EAGVTQSPTHLIKTRGQQATLRCSPISGHTSVYWYQQALGLGLQFLLWYDEGEERNRGNFPPRFSGRQFPNYSSELNVNALELEDSALYLCASSFRGGAYNEQFFGPGTRLTVL.

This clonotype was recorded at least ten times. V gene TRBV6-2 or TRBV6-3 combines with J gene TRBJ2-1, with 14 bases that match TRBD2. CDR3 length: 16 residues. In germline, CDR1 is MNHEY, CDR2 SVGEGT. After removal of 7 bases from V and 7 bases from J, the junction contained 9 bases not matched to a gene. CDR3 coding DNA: TGTGCCAGCACCGGGACTAGCGGGAGCCCGGCTAATGAGCAGTTCTTC. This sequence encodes CASTGTSGSPANEQFF.

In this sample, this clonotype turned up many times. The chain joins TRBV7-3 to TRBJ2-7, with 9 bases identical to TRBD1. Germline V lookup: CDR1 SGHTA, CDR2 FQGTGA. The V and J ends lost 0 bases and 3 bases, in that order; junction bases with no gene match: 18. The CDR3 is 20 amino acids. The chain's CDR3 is CASSLTLLGQGMGGYYEQYF. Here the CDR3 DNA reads TGTGCCAGCAGCTTAACCCTCCTGGGACAGGGAATGGGGGGCTACTACGAGCAGTACTTC.

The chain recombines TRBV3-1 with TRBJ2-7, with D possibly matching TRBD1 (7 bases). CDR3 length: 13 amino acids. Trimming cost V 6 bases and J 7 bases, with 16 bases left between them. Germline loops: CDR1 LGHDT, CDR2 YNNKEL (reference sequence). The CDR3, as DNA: TGTGCCAGCAGGCAGGGGGGACCGGGGGAGCAGTACTTC. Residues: CASRQGGPGEQYF.

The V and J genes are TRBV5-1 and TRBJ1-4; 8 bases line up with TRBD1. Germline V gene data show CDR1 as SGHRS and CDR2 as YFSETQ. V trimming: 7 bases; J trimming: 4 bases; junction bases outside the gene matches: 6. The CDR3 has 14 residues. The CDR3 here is CASSPTGDNEKLFF. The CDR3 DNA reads TGCGCCAGCTCTCCGACAGGGGATAATGAAAAACTGTTTTTT.

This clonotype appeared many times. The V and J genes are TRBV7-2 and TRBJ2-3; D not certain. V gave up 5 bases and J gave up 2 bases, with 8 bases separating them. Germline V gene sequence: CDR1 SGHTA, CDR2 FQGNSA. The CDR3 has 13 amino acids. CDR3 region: CASSPPPTDTQYF. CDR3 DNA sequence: TGTGCCAGCAGCCCCCCACCCACAGATACGCAGTATTTT.

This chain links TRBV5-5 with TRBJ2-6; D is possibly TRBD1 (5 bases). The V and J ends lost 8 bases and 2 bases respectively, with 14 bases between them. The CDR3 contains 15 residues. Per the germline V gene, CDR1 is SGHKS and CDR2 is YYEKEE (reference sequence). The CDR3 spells CASQGFPAGANVLTF. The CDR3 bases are TGTGCCAGTCAGGGTTTTCCTGCTGGGGCCAACGTCCTGACTTTC.

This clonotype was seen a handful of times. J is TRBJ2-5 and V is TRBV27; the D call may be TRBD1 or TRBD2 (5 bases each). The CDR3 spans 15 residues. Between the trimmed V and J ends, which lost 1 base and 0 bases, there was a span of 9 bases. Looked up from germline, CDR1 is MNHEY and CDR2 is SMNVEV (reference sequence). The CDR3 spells CASSLYGTYQETQYF. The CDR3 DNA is TGTGCCAGCAGTTTATATGGGACGTACCAAGAGACCCAGTACTTC.